Shown below are 4 T cell receptor beta chains from a single sample sequenced in a study of technical replicates of blood from a handful of donors. Sequencing was performed with immunoSEQ multiplex PCR; in TCRdb, only in-frame clones are kept and a portion is missing. The table has about 97,000 clones, about 95% seen once. Material for sequencing was T cells isolated from PBMCs. All receptors come from a human donor in good health.

The genes are TRBV27 and TRBJ2-1; maybe TRBD2 (6 bases). Germline V gene data show CDR1 as MNHEY and CDR2 as SMNVEV (reference sequence). The CDR3 covers 11 residues. Trimming pared 7 bases from V and 8 bases from J, leaving 9 bases between. CDR3 protein: CASKIADEQFF. In DNA form, the CDR3 reads TGTGCCAGCAAGATAGCGGATGAGCAGTTCTTC.

This chain uses TRBV7-3 with TRBJ2-3, with TRBD1 matching 9 bases. The CDR3 loop spans 17 amino acids. The germline gives CDR1 SGHTA, CDR2 FQGTGA. V gave up 5 bases and J gave up 7 bases; unmatched junction bases: 16. The CDR3 loop is CASSPWTGDRKPNTQYF. Written as DNA, the CDR3 is TGTGCCAGCAGCCCTTGGACAGGGGACCGGAAACCTAATACGCAGTATTTT.

This chain uses TRBV6-6 with TRBJ2-5, with D perhaps matching TRBD1 (5 bases). The J call may not be correct, given that the DNA end is closer to TRBJ2-7. CDR1 is MNHNY, CDR2 SVGAGI, per germline (reference sequence). The CDR3 sequence is 15 residues long. CDR3 residues: CASSYTSGHQYEQYF. In DNA, the CDR3 is TGTGCCAGCAGTTACACCTCAGGACACCAATACGAGCAGTACTTC.

V usage is TRBV7-8 and J usage is TRBJ2-7; 8 bases are shared with TRBD1. The trim removed 5 bases at V and 4 bases at J, leaving 7 bases unmatched. Germline CDR1 is SGHVS and CDR2 is FQNEAQ. The CDR3 extends over 14 amino acids. Written as DNA, the CDR3 is TGTGCCAGCAGCCCTAGGACAGGGCGATACGAGCAGTACTTC. Protein product: CASSPRTGRYEQYF. Full variable domain (remainder filled in from reference TRBV7-8 and TRBJ2-7): GAGVSQSPRYKVAKRGQDVALRCDPISGHVSLFWYQQALGQGPEFLTYFQNEAQLDKSGLPSDRFFAERPEGSVSTLKIQRTQQEDSAVYLCASSPRTGRYEQYFGPGTRLTVT.